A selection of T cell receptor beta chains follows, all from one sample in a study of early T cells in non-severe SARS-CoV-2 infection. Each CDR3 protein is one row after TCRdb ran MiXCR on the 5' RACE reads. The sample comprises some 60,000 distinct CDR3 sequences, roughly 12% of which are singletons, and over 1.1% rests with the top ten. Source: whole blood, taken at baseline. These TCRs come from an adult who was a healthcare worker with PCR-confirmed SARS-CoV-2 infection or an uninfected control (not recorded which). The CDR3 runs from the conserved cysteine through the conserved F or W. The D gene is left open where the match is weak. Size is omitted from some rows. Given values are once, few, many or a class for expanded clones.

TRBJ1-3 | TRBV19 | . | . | CASSDGHSENTIYF | TGTGCCAGTAGCGACGGACACTCTGAAAACACCATATATTTT
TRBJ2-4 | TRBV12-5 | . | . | CASGLTQDIQYF | TGTGCTAGTGGTTTAACCCAGGACATTCAGTACTTC
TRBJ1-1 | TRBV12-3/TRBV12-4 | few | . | CASRKQANTEAFF | TGTGCCAGCAGGAAACAGGCTAACACTGAAGCTTTCTTT
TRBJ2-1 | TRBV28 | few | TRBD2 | CASSLTSGSSDEQFF | TGTGCCAGCAGTCTGACTAGCGGGAGTTCGGATGAGCAGTTCTTC
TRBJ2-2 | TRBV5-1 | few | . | CASLPGLRKYTGELFF | TGCGCCAGTTTACCGGGACTGCGGAAGTACACCGGGGAGCTGTTTTTT
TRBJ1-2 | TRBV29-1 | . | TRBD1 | CSTIQGASRYGYTF | TGCAGCACCATACAGGGGGCGTCGAGATATGGCTACACCTTC
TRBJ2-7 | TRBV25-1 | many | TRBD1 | CASSDLGQGADEQYF | TGTGCCAGCAGTGACCTCGGACAGGGGGCGGACGAGCAGTACTTC
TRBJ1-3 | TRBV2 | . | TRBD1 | CASSDEGTGRNTIYF | TGTGCCAGCAGTGATGAAGGGACAGGACGGAACACCATATATTTT
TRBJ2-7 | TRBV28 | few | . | CASSPLTYAYEQYF | TGTGCCAGCAGTCCACTCACATACGCCTACGAGCAGTACTTC
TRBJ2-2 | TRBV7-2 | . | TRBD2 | CASSLVRAGRELFF | TGTGCCAGCAGCTTAGTTAGAGCGGGAAGGGAGCTGTTTTTT
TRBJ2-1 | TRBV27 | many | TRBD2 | CATSGLGSNNEQFF | TGTGCCACGTCGGGACTAGGATCGAACAATGAGCAGTTCTTC
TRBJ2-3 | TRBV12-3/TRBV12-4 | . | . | CASSLAGGGFGNTDTQYF | TGTGCCAGCAGTTTAGCTGGGGGCGGGTTCGGGAACACAGATACGCAGTATTTT
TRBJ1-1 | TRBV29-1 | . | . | CSVKDGFEEAFF | TGCAGCGTTAAAGACGGGTTTGAGGAAGCTTTCTTT
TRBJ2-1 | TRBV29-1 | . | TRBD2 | CSAPRTSDKYNEQFF | TGCAGCGCTCCTCGGACTAGCGACAAATACAATGAGCAGTTCTTC
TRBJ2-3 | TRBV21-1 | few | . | CASCGPIIDTQYF | TGTGCCAGCTGTGGACCAATCATAGATACGCAGTATTTT
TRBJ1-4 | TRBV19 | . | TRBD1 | CASSMGQGRGEKLFF | TGTGCCAGTAGTATGGGACAGGGGAGAGGTGAAAAACTGTTTTTT
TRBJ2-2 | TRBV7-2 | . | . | CASSLAAGPGELFF | TGTGCCAGCAGCTTAGCTGCCGGGCCCGGGGAGCTGTTTTTT
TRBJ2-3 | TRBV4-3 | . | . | CASSQGLAPDTQYF | TGCGCCAGCAGCCAAGGCCTAGCACCAGATACGCAGTATTTT
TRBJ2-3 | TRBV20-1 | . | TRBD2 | CSARDLGLAGVYF | TGCAGTGCTAGAGATTTGGGACTAGCGGGGGTTTATTTT
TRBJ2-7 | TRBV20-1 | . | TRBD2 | CSATQAGTYEQYF | TGCAGTGCTACCCAAGCGGGAACCTACGAGCAGTACTTC
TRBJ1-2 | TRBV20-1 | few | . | CSARVSLYGYTF | TGCAGTGCTAGAGTGAGCCTTTATGGCTACACCTTC
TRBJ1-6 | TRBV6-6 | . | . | CASSYSRGQINSPLHF | TGTGCCAGCAGTTACTCGAGGGGACAAATTAATTCACCCCTCCACTTT
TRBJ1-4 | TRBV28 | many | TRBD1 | CASSFGRDRPNEKLFF | TGTGCCAGCAGTTTTGGCCGGGACAGGCCTAATGAAAAACTGTTTTTT
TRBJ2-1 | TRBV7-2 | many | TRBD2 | CASSLARTSGSGEQFF | TGTGCCAGCAGCTTAGCCCGCACTAGCGGGAGCGGGGAGCAGTTCTTC
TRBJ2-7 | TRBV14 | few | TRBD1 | CASSPWRDRVFF | TGTGCCAGCAGCCCTTGGCGAGACAGGGTATTCTTC